This TCR beta chain came from a study of T cells after yellow fever vaccination (dated by TCRdb to the late 2010s). For context, the study as a whole: The SMART-Seq v4 Ultra Low Input RNA kit was used to prepare libraries from fractions with low cell numbers. Bulk TCR alpha and beta repertoires were sequenced longitudinally to track T-cell clones before and after primary and booster YFV17D yellow fever vaccination. The cohort comprised two healthy male donors, one aged 18 to 30 and one aged 30 to 40 years. Blood was drawn at multiple timepoints before and after primary and secondary immunization, with bulk PBMC replicates and cell subsets isolated.

Cut back by 4 bases and 1 base, the V and J ends lie 13 bases apart. There are 15 amino acids in the CDR3, from cysteine to phenylalanine inclusive. The kept DNA is CDR3 alone, 45 bases in frame from the first base. CDR1 and CDR2, looked up from the germline V gene, are KGHDR and SFDVKD. Synthesis of TCR cDNA relied on 5'RACE template switching, a step that introduced a universal primer site along with unique molecular identifiers. Priming for cDNA synthesis came from both the TCR alpha and TCR beta constant segments. Libraries were amplified in two PCR steps, with sample barcodes and sequencing adapters added in the second step. Libraries were sequenced on Illumina HiSeq 2500 (2x100 bp) or NovaSeq (2x150 bp). Turning to the authors' computational methods: MIGEC handled demultiplexing of reads and collapsing into UMI consensus sequences, while MiXCR performed V(D)J alignment. Clonotypes responding to the vaccine were identified with edgeR on replicate PBMC samples, with the criteria of FDR below 0.01 and a log2 fold change above 5 up to day 15. Each bulk clonotype received a CD4 or CD8 identity based on whether the sequenced CD4 or CD8 repertoire contained that clonotype at higher abundance. TCRdb reworked the public reads: Q25 trimming with fastp, MiXCR clone assembly, productive beta chains retained. Rows matching on CDR3 protein sequence are summarized as one entry with the most common DNA and genes. TCRdb assigned the V and J calls; the authors' analysis was not used. Within this sample are approximately 250,000 distinct CDR3 sequences, with about 7% of them counted one time only. The ten most abundant clones make up around 1% of the sample.

As concerns this clonotype: Its cognate antigen has yet to be identified. Base qualities were left out, and no much larger clone turns up one base away.

In light of the paper, this sample's treatment or condition label describes: live attenuated yellow fever vaccine strain. A standard Ficoll-Paque protocol was used to isolate PBMCs from peripheral blood. Dynabeads CD4 and CD8 positive selection kits were used to isolate the CD4 and CD8 T-cell fractions. RNA was extracted with TriZol from bulk PBMCs, CD4 and CD8 fractions, and dextramer-positive and dextramer-negative fractions. Broader findings and caveats from the paper: The secondary T-cell response was weaker than the primary response but faster, peaking on day 5 instead of day 15. Because abundant contaminating clonotypes from the bulk population could be contained in FACS-sorted repertoires, computational filtering was required. A small fraction of clonotypes appeared in both the CD4 and CD8 compartments, likely as a result of convergent recombination. Most clones expanded after primary vaccination were re-detected after the booster (almost 97% of CD4 and approximately 85% of CD8), suggesting broad memory maintenance. Because the study included only a couple of donors, the extent to which the findings can be generalized is limited.

This sample comprised CD4+ T cells sorted from PBMCs, obtained on the day of the yellow fever booster vaccination. The V and J genes are TRBV24-1 and TRBJ2-7; there is no confident call for the D gene. This TCR derives from a young man who received the YFV17D yellow fever vaccine. CDR3 sequence: CATSDTRLGSYEQYF. The sequenced DNA is TGTGCCACCAGTGACACCCGGCTAGGATCCTACGAGCAGTACTTC.